This TCR beta chain was profiled in a study of CDR3 diversity in severe acne. Each CDR3 protein gets one entry after TCRdb re-called the PCR reads with MiXCR. The table lists roughly 93,000 distinct CDR3 sequences, approximately 49% of them singletons, with around a tenth in the top ten. There are 16 residues in the CDR3. V gave up 3 bases and J gave up 5 bases, with 17 bases separating them. Looked up from germline, CDR1 is MGHRA and CDR2 is YSYEKL. The sequencing sample was made of blood. The clonotype was recovered from a male donor with severe acne vulgaris. V usage is TRBV4-1 and J usage is TRBJ2-1, with D perhaps matching TRBD1 or TRBD2 (6 bases each). The CDR3 protein is CASSHGGYTRNNEQFF. The CDR3 nucleotides are TGCGCCAGCAGCCACGGGGGCTACACGAGAAACAATGAGCAGTTCTTC.